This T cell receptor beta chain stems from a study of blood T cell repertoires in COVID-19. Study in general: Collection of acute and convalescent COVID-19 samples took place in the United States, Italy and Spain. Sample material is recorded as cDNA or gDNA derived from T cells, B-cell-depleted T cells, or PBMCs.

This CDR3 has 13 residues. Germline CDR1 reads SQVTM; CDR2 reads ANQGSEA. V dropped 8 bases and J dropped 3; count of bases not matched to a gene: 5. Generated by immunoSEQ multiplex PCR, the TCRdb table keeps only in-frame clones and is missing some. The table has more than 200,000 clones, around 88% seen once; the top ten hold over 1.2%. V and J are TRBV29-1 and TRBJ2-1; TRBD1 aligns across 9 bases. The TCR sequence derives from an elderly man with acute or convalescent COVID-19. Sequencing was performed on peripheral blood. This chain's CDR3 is CSTGTGRYNEQFF. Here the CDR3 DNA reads TGCAGCACCGGGACAGGGCGCTACAATGAGCAGTTCTTC.